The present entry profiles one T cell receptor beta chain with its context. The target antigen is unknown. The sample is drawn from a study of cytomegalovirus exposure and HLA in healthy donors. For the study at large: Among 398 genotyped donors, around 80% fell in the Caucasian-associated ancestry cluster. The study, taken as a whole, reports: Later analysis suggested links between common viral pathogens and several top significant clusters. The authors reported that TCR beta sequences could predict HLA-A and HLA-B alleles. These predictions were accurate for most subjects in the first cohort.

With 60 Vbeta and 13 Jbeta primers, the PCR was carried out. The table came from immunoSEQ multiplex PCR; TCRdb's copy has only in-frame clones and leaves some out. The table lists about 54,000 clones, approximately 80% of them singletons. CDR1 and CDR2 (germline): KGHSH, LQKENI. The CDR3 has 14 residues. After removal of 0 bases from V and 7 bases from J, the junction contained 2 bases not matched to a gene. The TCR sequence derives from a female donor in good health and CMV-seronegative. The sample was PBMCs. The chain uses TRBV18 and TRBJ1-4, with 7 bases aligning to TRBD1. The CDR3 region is CASSPPQGSEKLFF. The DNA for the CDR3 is TGTGCCAGCTCACCACCACAGGGGAGTGAAAAACTGTTTTTT.